This T cell receptor (beta chain) is drawn from a study of blood T cell repertoires in COVID-19. Looking at the study overall: Some COVID-19 samples were acute and others convalescent; all came from the United States, Italy and Spain. T cells, B-cell-depleted T cells, or PBMCs supplied cDNA or gDNA.

Germline V lookup: CDR1 SGHNT, CDR2 YENEEA. The CDR3 spans 16 residues. Trimming left V 4 bases short and J 6 bases short, with 22 bases between. Original data processing: Nucleated cell counts were estimated from reference gene primer amplification. The protocol was immunoSEQ multiplex PCR, while the TCRdb copy is restricted to in-frame clones and leaves out a portion. Clone size and the V and J calls come from that table; the DNA yielded D and trimming. This sample has roughly 63,000 clones, with about 90% found just once. The sequenced material came from peripheral blood. The sequence was collected from a man aged 60 to 69 with acute or convalescent COVID-19. The chain has TRBV11-3 and TRBJ2-7; D might be TRBD2 (6 bases). CDR3 DNA: TGTGCCAGCAGCTCCCGGCGGGGACCTGAAACCTCCGAGCAGTACTTC. Translated, it gives CASSSRRGPETSEQYF.